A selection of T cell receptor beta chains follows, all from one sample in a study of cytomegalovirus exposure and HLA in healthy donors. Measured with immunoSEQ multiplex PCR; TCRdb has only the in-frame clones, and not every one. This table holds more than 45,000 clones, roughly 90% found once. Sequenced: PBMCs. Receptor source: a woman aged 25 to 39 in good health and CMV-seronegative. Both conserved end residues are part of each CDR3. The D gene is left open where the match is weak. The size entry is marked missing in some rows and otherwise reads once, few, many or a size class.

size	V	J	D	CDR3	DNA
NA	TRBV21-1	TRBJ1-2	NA	CASSKRTGPANYGYTF	TGTGCCAGCAGCAAGAGGACAGGTCCAGCTAACTATGGCTACACCTTC
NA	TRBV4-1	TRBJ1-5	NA	CASSQNRVSGSPQHF	TGCGCCAGCAGCCAAAACAGGGTATCGGGGTCGCCCCAGCATTTT
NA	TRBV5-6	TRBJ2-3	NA	CASSWEEGTDTQYF	TGTGCCAGCAGCTGGGAGGAGGGGACAGATACGCAGTATTTT
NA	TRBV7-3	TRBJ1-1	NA	CASSLGIGGPNTEAFF	TGTGCCAGCAGCTTAGGGATCGGGGGGCCGAACACTGAAGCTTTCTTT
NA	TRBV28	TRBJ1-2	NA	CASSFRNYGYTF	TGTGCCAGCAGTTTCCGGAACTATGGCTACACCTTC
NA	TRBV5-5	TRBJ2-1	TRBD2	CASSPTSRTHYNEQFF	TGTGCCAGCAGCCCGACTAGCAGGACACACTACAATGAGCAGTTCTTC
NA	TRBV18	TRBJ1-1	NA	CASSPLGRADTEAFF	TGTGCCAGCTCACCTCTGGGCAGGGCTGACACTGAAGCTTTCTTT
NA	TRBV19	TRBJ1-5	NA	CASSIQTAGGQPQHF	TGTGCCAGTAGTATACAGACCGCAGGAGGCCAGCCCCAGCATTTT
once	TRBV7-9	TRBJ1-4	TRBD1	CASSRTGTNEKLFF	TGTGCCAGCAGCCGGACAGGAACTAATGAAAAACTGTTTTTT
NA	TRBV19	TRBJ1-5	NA	CASSIQTLDSEGYRNQPQHF	TGTGCCAGTAGTATCCAGACCTTAGACAGCGAAGGTTATCGCAATCAGCCCCAGCATTTT
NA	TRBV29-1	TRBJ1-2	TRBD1	CSVEDLPGQADYGYTF	TGCAGCGTTGAAGATCTCCCAGGACAGGCCGACTATGGCTACACCTTC
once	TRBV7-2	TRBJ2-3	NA	CASSLASGGGADTQYF	TGTGCCAGCAGCTTAGCGAGCGGAGGGGGGGCAGATACGCAGTATTTT
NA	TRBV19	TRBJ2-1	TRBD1	CASGKGQGAYNEQFF	TGTGCCAGTGGGAAGGGACAGGGGGCCTACAATGAGCAGTTCTTC
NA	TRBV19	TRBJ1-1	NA	CASLLQGWAFF	TGTGCCAGTCTACTGCAGGGTTGGGCTTTCTTT